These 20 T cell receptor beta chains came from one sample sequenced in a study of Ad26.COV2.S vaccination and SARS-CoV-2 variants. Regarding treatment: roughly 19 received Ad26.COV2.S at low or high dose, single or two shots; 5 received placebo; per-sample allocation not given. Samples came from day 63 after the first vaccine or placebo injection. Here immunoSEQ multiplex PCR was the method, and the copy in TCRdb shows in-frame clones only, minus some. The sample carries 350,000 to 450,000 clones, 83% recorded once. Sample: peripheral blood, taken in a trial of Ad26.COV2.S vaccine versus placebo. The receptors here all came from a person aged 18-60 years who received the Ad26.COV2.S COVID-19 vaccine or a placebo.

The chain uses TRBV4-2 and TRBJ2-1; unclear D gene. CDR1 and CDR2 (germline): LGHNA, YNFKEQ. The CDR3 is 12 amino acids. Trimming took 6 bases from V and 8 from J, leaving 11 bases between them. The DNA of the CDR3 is TGTGCCAGCAGACACGAAGAGGATGAGCAGTTCTTC. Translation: CASRHEEDEQFF.

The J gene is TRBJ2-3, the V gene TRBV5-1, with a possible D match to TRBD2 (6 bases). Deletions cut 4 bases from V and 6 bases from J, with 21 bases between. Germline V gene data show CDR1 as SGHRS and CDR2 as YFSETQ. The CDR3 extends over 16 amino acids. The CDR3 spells CASSPPAQRAKDTQYF. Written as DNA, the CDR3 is TGCGCCAGCAGCCCTCCGGCCCAGCGGGCCAAGGATACGCAGTATTTT.

The CDR3, as DNA: TGTGCCAGCAGCTTTGGCGGCTACACCTTC. It translates to CASSFGGYTF. The V and J genes are TRBV12-1 and TRBJ1-2. TRBV12-1 constitutes a pseudogene. The CDR3 length is 10 residues.

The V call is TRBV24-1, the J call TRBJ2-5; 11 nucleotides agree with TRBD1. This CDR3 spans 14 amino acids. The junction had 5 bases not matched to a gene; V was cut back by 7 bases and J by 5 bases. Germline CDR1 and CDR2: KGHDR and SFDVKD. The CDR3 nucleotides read TGTGCCACCAGCCCCGGGACAGGGGGGGAGACCCAGTACTTC. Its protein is CATSPGTGGETQYF.

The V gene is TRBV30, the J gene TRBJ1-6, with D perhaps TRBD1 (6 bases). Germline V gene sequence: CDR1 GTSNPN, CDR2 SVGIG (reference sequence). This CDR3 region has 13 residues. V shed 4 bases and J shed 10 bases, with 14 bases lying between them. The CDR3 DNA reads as TGTGCCTGGAACATACAGGGTGGGTCACCCCTCCACTTT. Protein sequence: CAWNIQGGSPLHF.

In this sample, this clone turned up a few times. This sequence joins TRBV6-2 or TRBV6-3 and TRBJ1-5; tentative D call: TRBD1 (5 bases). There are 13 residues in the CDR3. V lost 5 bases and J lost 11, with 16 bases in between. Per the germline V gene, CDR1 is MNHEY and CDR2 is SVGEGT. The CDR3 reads CASSPRGVQAQHF. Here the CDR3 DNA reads TGTGCCAGCAGTCCCCGAGGGGTCCAGGCCCAGCATTTT.

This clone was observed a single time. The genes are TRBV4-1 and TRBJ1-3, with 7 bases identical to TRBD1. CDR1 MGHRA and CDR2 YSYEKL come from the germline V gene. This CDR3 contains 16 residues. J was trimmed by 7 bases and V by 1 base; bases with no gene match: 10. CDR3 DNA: TGCGCCAGCAGCCAAGGCCCGGGACAGACCTGGAACACCATATATTTT. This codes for CASSQGPGQTWNTIYF.

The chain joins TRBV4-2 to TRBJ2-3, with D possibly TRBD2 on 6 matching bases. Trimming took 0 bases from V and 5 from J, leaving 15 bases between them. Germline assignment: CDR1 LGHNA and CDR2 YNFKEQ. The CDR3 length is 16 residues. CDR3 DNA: TGTGCCAGCAGCCAAGATGGTGGCGGGGTCAGAGATACGCAGTATTTT. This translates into CASSQDGGGVRDTQYF.

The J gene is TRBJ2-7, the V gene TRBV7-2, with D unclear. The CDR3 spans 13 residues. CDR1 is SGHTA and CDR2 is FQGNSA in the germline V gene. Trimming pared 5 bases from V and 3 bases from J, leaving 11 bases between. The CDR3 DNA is TGTGCCAGCAGCATTACCCCCCGCTACGAGCAGTACTTC. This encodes CASSITPRYEQYF.

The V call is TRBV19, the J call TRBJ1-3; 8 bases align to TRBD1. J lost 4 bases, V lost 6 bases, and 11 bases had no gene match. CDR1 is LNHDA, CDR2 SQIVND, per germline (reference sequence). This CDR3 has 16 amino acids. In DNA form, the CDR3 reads TGTGCCAGTAGGAAACTTCAGGGGGCTGGAGGAAACACCATATATTTT. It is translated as CASRKLQGAGGNTIYF.

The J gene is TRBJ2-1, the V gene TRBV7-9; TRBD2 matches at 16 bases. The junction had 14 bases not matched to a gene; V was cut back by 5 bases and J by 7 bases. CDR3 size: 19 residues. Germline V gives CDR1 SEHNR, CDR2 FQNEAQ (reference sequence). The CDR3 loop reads CASSHQGSGTSGRVNEQFF. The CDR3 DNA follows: TGTGCCAGCAGCCACCAGGGATCGGGGACTAGCGGGAGGGTTAATGAGCAGTTCTTC. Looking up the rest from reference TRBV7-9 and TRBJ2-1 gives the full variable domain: DTGVSQNPRHKITKRGQNVTFRCDPISEHNRLYWYRQTLGQGPEFLTYFQNEAQLEKSRLLSDRFSAERPKGSFSTLEIQRTEQGDSAMYLCASSHQGSGTSGRVNEQFFGPGTRLTVL.

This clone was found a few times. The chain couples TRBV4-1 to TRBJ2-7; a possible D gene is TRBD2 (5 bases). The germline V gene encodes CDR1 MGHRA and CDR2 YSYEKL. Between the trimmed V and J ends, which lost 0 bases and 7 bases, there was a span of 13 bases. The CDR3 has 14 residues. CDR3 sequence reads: CASSQETNHGEQYF. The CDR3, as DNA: TGCGCCAGCAGCCAAGAGACTAATCACGGGGAGCAGTACTTC.

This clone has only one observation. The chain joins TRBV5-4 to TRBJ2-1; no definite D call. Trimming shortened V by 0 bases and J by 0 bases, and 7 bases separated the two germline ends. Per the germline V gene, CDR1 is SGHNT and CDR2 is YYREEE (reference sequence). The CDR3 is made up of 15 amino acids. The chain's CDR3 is CASSLGGSSYNEQFF. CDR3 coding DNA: TGTGCCAGCAGCTTGGGGGGAAGCTCCTACAATGAGCAGTTCTTC. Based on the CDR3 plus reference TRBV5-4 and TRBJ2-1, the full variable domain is ETGVTQSPTHLIKTRGQQVTLRCSSQSGHNTVSWYQQALGQGPQFIFQYYREEENGRGNFPPRFSGLQFPNYSSELNVNALELDDSALYLCASSLGGSSYNEQFFGPGTRLTVL.

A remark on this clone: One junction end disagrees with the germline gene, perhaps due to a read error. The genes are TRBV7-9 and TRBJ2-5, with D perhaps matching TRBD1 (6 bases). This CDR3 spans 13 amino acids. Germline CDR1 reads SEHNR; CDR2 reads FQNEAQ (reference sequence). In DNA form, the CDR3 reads TGTGCCAGCAGCTTATTGGGGGCGGCTTCCCCTGACTTC. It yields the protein CASSLLGAASPDF. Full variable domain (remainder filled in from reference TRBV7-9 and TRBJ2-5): DTGVSQNPRHKITKRGQNVTFRCDPISEHNRLYWYRQTLGQGPEFLTYFQNEAQLEKSRLLSDRFSAERPKGSFSTLEIQRTEQGDSAMYLCASSLLGAASPDFGPGTRLLVL.

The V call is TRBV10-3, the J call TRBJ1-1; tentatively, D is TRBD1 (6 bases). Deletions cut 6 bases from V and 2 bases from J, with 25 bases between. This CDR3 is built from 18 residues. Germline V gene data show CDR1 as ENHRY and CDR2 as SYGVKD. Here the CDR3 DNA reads TGTGCCATCAGCGAAACGGGACACAAACTTGGGGGAAACACTGAAGCTTTCTTT. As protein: CAISETGHKLGGNTEAFF.

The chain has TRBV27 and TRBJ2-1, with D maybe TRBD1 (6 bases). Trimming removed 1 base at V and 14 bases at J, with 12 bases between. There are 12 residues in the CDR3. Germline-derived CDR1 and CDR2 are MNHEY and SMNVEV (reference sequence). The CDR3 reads CASSLFGDKEFF. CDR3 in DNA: TGTGCCAGCAGTTTATTTGGGGACAAGGAGTTCTTC.

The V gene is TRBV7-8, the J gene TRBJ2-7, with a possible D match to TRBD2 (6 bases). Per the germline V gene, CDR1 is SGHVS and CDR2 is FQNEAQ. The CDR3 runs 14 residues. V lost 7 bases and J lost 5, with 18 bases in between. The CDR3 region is CASTQPAGIHEQYF. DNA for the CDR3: TGTGCCAGCACCCAACCGGCGGGGATCCACGAGCAGTACTTC. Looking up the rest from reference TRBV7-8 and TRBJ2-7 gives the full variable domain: GAGVSQSPRYKVAKRGQDVALRCDPISGHVSLFWYQQALGQGPEFLTYFQNEAQLDKSGLPSDRFFAERPEGSVSTLKIQRTQQEDSAVYLCASTQPAGIHEQYFGPGTRLTVT.

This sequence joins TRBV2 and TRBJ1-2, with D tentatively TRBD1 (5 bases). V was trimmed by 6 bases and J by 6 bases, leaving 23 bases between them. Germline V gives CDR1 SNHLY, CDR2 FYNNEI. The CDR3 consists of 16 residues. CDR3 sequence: CASRKNWRGQNHGYTF. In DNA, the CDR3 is TGTGCCAGCAGAAAGAACTGGAGGGGCCAAAACCATGGCTACACCTTC.

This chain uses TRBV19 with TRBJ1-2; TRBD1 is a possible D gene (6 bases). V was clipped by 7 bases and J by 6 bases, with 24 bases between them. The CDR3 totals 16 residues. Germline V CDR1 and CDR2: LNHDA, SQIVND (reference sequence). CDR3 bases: TGTGCCAGTACCTTTCCCTCCGGGGGGCTCGAACATGGCTACACCTTC. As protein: CASTFPSGGLEHGYTF. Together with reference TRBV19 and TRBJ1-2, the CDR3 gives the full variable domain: DGGITQSPKYLFRKEGQNVTLSCEQNLNHDAMYWYRQDPGQGLRLIYYSQIVNDFQKGDIAEGYSVSREKKESFPLTVTSAQKNPTAFYLCASTFPSGGLEHGYTFGSGTRLTVV.

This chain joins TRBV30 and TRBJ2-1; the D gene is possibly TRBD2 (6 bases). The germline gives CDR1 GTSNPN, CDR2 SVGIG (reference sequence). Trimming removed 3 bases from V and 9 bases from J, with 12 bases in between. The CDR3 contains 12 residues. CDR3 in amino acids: CAWRLMGGEQFF. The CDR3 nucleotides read TGTGCCTGGAGACTAATGGGGGGTGAGCAGTTCTTC.